This T cell receptor beta chain originates from a study of blood T cell repertoires in COVID-19. Study-wide context: The United States, Italy and Spain provided the acute and convalescent COVID-19 samples. PBMCs, B-cell-depleted T cells, or T cells provided the cDNA or gDNA that made up the material.

Trimming removed 0 bases from V and 7 bases from J, with 7 bases in between. CDR1 MGHRA and CDR2 YSYEKL come from the germline V gene. The CDR3 runs to 13 residues. Study processing details: Amplification of reference gene primers was used by the study to estimate nucleated cell counts. Repertoires were generated with immunoSEQ multiplex PCR, while TCRdb's copy carries only in-frame clones and drops some. The DNA was the basis for D and trimming; V, J and clone size are from that table. Of fewer than 150,000 clones listed, 75% to 85% are singletons. The sequence came from a man of 80 years or more with acute or convalescent COVID-19. The chain combines TRBV4-1 with TRBJ1-5; possibly TRBD1 for D (5 bases). The sample consisted of peripheral blood. CDR3 nucleotide sequence: TGCGCCAGCAGCCAAGATCAGGGACAGCCCCAGCATTTT. Translation: CASSQDQGQPQHF.